This T cell receptor beta chain was sequenced in a study of PD-1 blockade in classical Hodgkin lymphoma. Whole-study findings and limits: Diminished baseline TCR diversity has been reported in newly diagnosed patients relative to healthy donors. While CD8+ TCR diversity did not rise significantly by C4D1, CD4+ TCR diversity did. Although disease activity or prior therapy may be involved, causes of the repertoire differences remain undefined.

Time point: cycle 4 day 1 (C4D1), after around six weeks of nivolumab. Every patient had relapsed following autologous stem cell transplantation, and cohorts differed in brentuximab vedotin exposure. Under best response, outcomes were complete response, partial response or progressive disease. This table comes from immunoSEQ multiplex PCR, and its TCRdb copy is limited to in-frame clones, with some not included. This sample has tens of thousands of clones, with 60% to 75% found just once. The CDR3 sequence is 17 residues long. Germline CDR1 reads SNHLY; CDR2 reads FYNNEI. J lost 6 bases, V lost 5 bases, and 13 bases had no gene match. As for this clone: Its antigen is as yet unknown.

This sequence originates from a human donor with classical Hodgkin lymphoma. The J gene is TRBJ2-3, the V gene TRBV2; 11 bases are a match to TRBD2. Sample: peripheral blood mononuclear cells (PBMCs), taken before the fourth cycle of nivolumab. This CDR3 reads CASSFLAGGPGHDTQYF. CDR3 nucleotides: TGTGCCAGCAGTTTCTTAGCGGGAGGGCCGGGACATGATACGCAGTATTTT.